This TCR beta chain was profiled in a study of blood T cell repertoires in COVID-19. Overall study context: Samples taken during acute and convalescent COVID-19 were collected in the United States, Italy and Spain. In each case, the material was cDNA or gDNA derived from T cells, B-cell-depleted T cells, or PBMCs.

Here immunoSEQ multiplex PCR was the method, and the copy in TCRdb shows in-frame clones only, minus some. The sample shows fewer than 300,000 clones, about 85% of them seen only once. Patients of the Seattle cohort, enrolled during active infection, were followed longitudinally. V lost 4 bases to trimming and J lost 2 bases; unmatched junction nucleotides: 2. CDR3 length: 17 residues. Germline CDR1 and CDR2: LGHDT and YNNKEL (reference sequence). The receptor comes from a human donor with COVID-19, enrolled during active disease. The donor label of this sample is uncertain. Sequencing was done on a sample of peripheral blood. This chain uses TRBV3-1 (or the pseudogene TRBV3-2) with TRBJ2-1, with 16 nucleotides matching TRBD2. CDR3 amino acids: CASSLGLAGGPYNEQFF. As DNA, the CDR3 is TGTGCCAGCAGCCTGGGACTAGCGGGAGGGCCCTACAATGAGCAGTTCTTC.